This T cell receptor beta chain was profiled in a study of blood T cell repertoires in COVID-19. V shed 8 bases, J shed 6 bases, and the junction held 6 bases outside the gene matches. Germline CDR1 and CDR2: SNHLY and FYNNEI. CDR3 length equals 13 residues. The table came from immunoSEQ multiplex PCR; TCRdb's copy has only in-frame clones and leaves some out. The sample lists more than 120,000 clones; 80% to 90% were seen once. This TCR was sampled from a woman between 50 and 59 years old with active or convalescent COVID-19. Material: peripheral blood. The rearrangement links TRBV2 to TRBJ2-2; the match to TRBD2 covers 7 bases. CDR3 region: CASRRELPGELFF. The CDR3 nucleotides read TGTGCCAGCCGGCGGGAGTTGCCCGGGGAGCTGTTTTTT.